The rows below give T cell receptor beta chains drawn from one sample of a study of CD8+ T cells in alopecia areata. Assay used: immunoSEQ multiplex PCR; TCRdb lists only in-frame clones, some missing. The sample has 60,000 to 65,000 clones; about 40% are singletons. Sequenced material: NKG2D-low CD8+ T cells sorted from blood. The receptors originated from a human donor with alopecia areata. Both conserved end residues are part of each CDR3. Each record gives: J gene, V gene, D gene, clone size, CDR3 DNA, CDR3 protein. The D gene is left open where the match is weak. Only some rows state a clone size, as once, few, many or a class for expanded clones.

TRBJ1-1,TRBV29-1,NA,few,TGCAGCGTGGGACACAACACTGAAGCTTTCTTT,CSVGHNTEAFF
TRBJ2-6,TRBV7-2,NA,NA,TGTGCCAGCAGCCCGGGACGGACCCTCTCTGGGGCCAACGTCCTGACTTTC,CASSPGRTLSGANVLTF
TRBJ2-2,TRBV4-1,NA,NA,TGCGCCAGCAGCCGAGTTGCGGCCGACGGGGAGCTGTTTTTT,CASSRVAADGELFF
TRBJ1-2,TRBV6-5,TRBD1,NA,TGTGCCAGCAGTTGGGGGACAGGGCATGGCTACACCTTC,CASSWGTGHGYTF
TRBJ1-3,TRBV5-1,NA,NA,TGCGCCAGCAGCGGCAGGGACACCGACTCTGGAAACACCATATATTTT,CASSGRDTDSGNTIYF
TRBJ1-4,TRBV29-1,NA,NA,TGCAGCGTTTACGCTCCAGGGGCGTTCAATGAAAAACTGTTTTTT,CSVYAPGAFNEKLFF
TRBJ2-2,TRBV7-3,NA,NA,TGTGCCAGCAGCCCCGAAGCCGGGGAGCTGTTTTTT,CASSPEAGELFF
TRBJ2-1,TRBV28,NA,NA,TGTGCCAGCACCCATTCCTACAATGAGCAGTTCTTC,CASTHSYNEQFF
TRBJ2-3,TRBV28,NA,NA,TGTGCCAGCAGCCCCGGGGGCACAGATACGCAGTATTTT,CASSPGGTDTQYF
TRBJ2-2,TRBV20-1,NA,NA,TGCAGTGATACCACCGGGGAGCTGTTTTTT,CSDTTGELFF
TRBJ2-2,TRBV6-5,NA,NA,TGTGCCAGCAGAACCGGAGGGGAGCTGTTTTTT,CASRTGGELFF
TRBJ2-7,TRBV4-3,NA,NA,TGCGCCAGCAGCCTTACCGGGACGCTGGACGAGCAGTACTTC,CASSLTGTLDEQYF
TRBJ2-7,TRBV4-1,NA,NA,TGCGCCAGCAGCCAAGATTCCGTATTCTCCTACGAGCAGTACTTC,CASSQDSVFSYEQYF
TRBJ2-3,TRBV11-2,TRBD2,few,TGTGCCAGCAGCATTAGCGGGGGGGCAGGAGATACGCAGTATTTT,CASSISGGAGDTQYF
TRBJ2-7,TRBV5-1,NA,NA,TGCGCCAGCAGCGAGTCTGCCGGACAGAACTACGAGCAGTACTTC,CASSESAGQNYEQYF
TRBJ2-5,TRBV13,NA,few,TGTGCCAGCAGCTTAGGCCTGTACCAAGAGACCCAGTACTTC,CASSLGLYQETQYF
TRBJ1-2,TRBV29-1,NA,NA,TGCAGCGTTGAAGAACTGACAGCCAACTATGGCTACACCTTC,CSVEELTANYGYTF
TRBJ2-1,TRBV2,TRBD2,NA,TGTGCCAGCAGTGGCCTAGCGGAATCCTACAATGAGCAGTTCTTC,CASSGLAESYNEQFF
TRBJ2-7,TRBV10-3,NA,few,TGTGCCATCAGGGATCTGGACCGCGCATACGAGCAGTACTTC,CAIRDLDRAYEQYF
TRBJ1-5,TRBV4-3,NA,many,TGCGCCAGCAGCCAAGATCGGTCCAGCAATCAGCCCCAGCATTTT,CASSQDRSSNQPQHF
TRBJ2-7,TRBV27,NA,NA,TGTGCCAGCAGTTTGGCCCTAGGATACGAGCAGTACTTC,CASSLALGYEQYF
TRBJ2-3,TRBV27,TRBD2,NA,TGTGCCAGCAGTTTGGTCACTAGCGGGCTTACAGATACGCAGTATTTT,CASSLVTSGLTDTQYF
TRBJ2-3,TRBV7-9,TRBD1,few,TGTGCCAGCAGACCCGGACAGGGCCTCGATACGCAGTATTTT,CASRPGQGLDTQYF
TRBJ2-1,TRBV29-1,NA,NA,TGCAGCGTTCGGGACTCCCAACAGGGTGAGCAGTTCTTC,CSVRDSQQGEQFF
TRBJ1-1,TRBV7-6,NA,NA,TGTGCCAGCAGACACAGGGTAGACACTGAAGCTTTCTTT,CASRHRVDTEAFF
TRBJ2-1,TRBV29-1,TRBD1,NA,TGCAGCGTGACTCAGAACCGGGACAGGGCCTACAATGAGCAGTTCTTC,CSVTQNRDRAYNEQFF
TRBJ2-7,TRBV27,NA,NA,TGTGCCAGCAGTTTAGAACAGGGTAACCCCTACGAGCAGTACTTC,CASSLEQGNPYEQYF
TRBJ1-5,TRBV7-9,NA,NA,TGTGCCAGCAGCTCGGGTCCTCTCCAGCCCCAGCATTTT,CASSSGPLQPQHF
TRBJ2-1,TRBV27,TRBD1,NA,TGTGCCAGCAGGTTGGCAGGGGGAACGGGGGAGCAGTTCTTC,CASRLAGGTGEQFF
TRBJ2-7,TRBV7-9,NA,NA,TGTGCCAGCAGCCCACCGAGTGAACGGGAGCAGTACTTC,CASSPPSEREQYF
TRBJ2-7,TRBV27,NA,NA,TGTGCCAGCAGTAATTCGGTACACTACGAGCAGTACTTC,CASSNSVHYEQYF
TRBJ2-1,TRBV7-3,NA,NA,TGTGCCAGCAGCTTACCTAGCCGGGGTAAATACAATGAGCAGTTCTTC,CASSLPSRGKYNEQFF
TRBJ1-5,TRBV7-9,NA,few,TGTGCCAGCAGCTTGCTGCCCGGGCAGCCCCAGCATTTT,CASSLLPGQPQHF